This T cell receptor (beta chain) comes out of a study of T cell repertoires in cytomegalovirus infection (dated by TCRdb to 2018 to 2020). Context from the whole study: Peptide stimulations targeted recently identified HLA-C-restricted CMV epitopes, whose presentation resists viral immunomodulation, together with well-studied HLA-B-restricted epitopes. Donor HLA type was relevant to the analysis, as public TCR beta signatures indicated carriage of CMV infection together with the matching HLA type. Overall study outcomes, separate from this receptor: Carriers of CMV infection plus the relevant HLA type were discriminated by the cumulative frequency of public TCR beta family members in the study cohort and in an independent approximately 340-donor cohort. The ex vivo response was dominated by HLA-C-restricted CMV-specific TCR beta clonotypes, which also provided the single most frequent clonotype in two of eight donors.

The sample holds a few counts of this clonotype. Its cognate antigen has yet to be identified. Per-nucleotide qualities are absent, and no much larger clonotype sits a single base away. The treatment or condition label, as the study defines it: in vitro stimulation with specific CMV peptide epitopes to enrich CMV-specific T cells. There are 10 amino acids in the CDR3, from cysteine to phenylalanine inclusive. Only CDR3 DNA remains: 30 bases, in frame from the first base. Cut back by 6 bases and 9 bases, the V and J ends lie 8 bases apart. Sequencing used an Illumina HiSeq 1500. TCRdb passed the public sequencing reads through fastp at Q25 and MiXCR, retaining productive beta sequences. Here each entry gathers all rows of one CDR3 protein and keeps the most common genes and DNA. The sample records 900,000 to 950,000 distinct CDR3 sequences, roughly 31% of which are singletons. Roughly 13% of the sample belongs to the ten largest clones.

This TCR was recovered from a human donor in good health (CMV status not recorded). Some clones in this sample may be carry-over from other donors' samples. The input for sequencing was cultured CD8+ T cells from PBMCs, taken from culture after CMV antigen stimulation. This sequence uses TRBV12-3 or TRBV12-4 and TRBJ1-1, with TRBD1 tentatively as D gene (5 bases match). The CDR3 region reads CASRTDQAFF. The nucleotides read TGTGCCAGCAGGACAGACCAAGCTTTCTTT.